The clone carrying this T cell receptor (beta chain) was counted only a few times. Single cDNA molecules in the library carried unique molecular identifiers attached during preparation. MiXCR was run by TCRdb on the RACE reads, yielding one entry per CDR3 protein. In the table there are 95,000 to 150,000 distinct CDR3 sequences, approximately 12% of which are singletons. These data are taken from a study of human T cells and chemical hapten exposure. V was clipped by 1 base and J by 1 base, with 16 bases between them. The CDR3 extends over 17 amino acids. Germline values: CDR1 MGHRA, CDR2 YSYEKL. Time point described: pre-sensitization, week 0. Treatment reported: therapeutic diphenylcyclopropenone sensitization with weekly scalp DPC.

The rearrangement uses TRBV4-1 and TRBJ1-1, with D possibly matching TRBD1 (5 bases). The sample in question was whole blood, obtained in connection with sensitization to the hapten diphenylcyclopropenone (DPC). This receptor was obtained from a woman in her late teens or twenties with alopecia areata. Some clones in this sample may be carry-over from other donors' samples. The CDR3 protein is CASSQGARGMGNTEAFF. The CDR3 DNA is TGCGCCAGCAGCCAAGGGGCTCGGGGGATGGGGAACACTGAAGCTTTCTTT.